This TCR beta chain was sequenced for a study of technical replicates of blood from several donors. Assay: immunoSEQ multiplex PCR; the TCRdb copy retains only in-frame clones and omits some. The sample records about 82,000 clones, around 94% being singletons. With 5 bases removed from V and 10 bases from J, the gap between germline ends came to 14 bases. CDR3 length equals 12 residues. Germline values: CDR1 SGHVS, CDR2 FNYEAQ. The chain has TRBV7-6 and TRBJ1-1, with D hard to call. The sample was T cells isolated from PBMCs. The receptor comes from a human donor in good health. CDR3 sequence (DNA): TGTGCCAGCAGCCCTCCTGGGGAGGGAGCTTTCTTT. Protein sequence: CASSPPGEGAFF. Looking up the rest from reference TRBV7-6 and TRBJ1-1 gives the full variable domain: GAGVSQSPRYKVTKRGQDVALRCDPISGHVSLYWYRQALGQGPEFLTYFNYEAQQDKSGLPNDRFSAERPEGSISTLTIQRTEQRDSAMYRCASSPPGEGAFFGQGTRLTVV.